This T cell receptor (beta chain) was captured in a study of cytomegalovirus exposure and HLA in healthy donors. CDR1 is SGHNT and CDR2 is YENEEA in the germline V gene. With 2 bases clipped from V and 4 bases from J, the junction kept 1 base outside the gene matches. The CDR3 sequence is 13 residues long. The PCR contained 60 Vbeta and 13 Jbeta primers. Per the original data handling: Unique TCR beta chains totaled about 73 million in a later count, with roughly 12 million of them shared. Here immunoSEQ multiplex PCR was the method, and the copy in TCRdb shows in-frame clones only, minus some. V and J calls and clone size are given by that table; D and trimming were obtained from the DNA. The table has around 200,000 clones, 75% to 85% seen once. Findings and limits, study-wide: When analyzed later, the rates of TCR association showed variation by HLA locus, with DRB1 the most and HLA-C the fewest. In a later analysis, HLA-associated beta chains showed higher expansion and lower generation probabilities than comparable chains. Later on, an analysis tied 15,000 or so TCR beta sequences to HLA alleles at 0.05 false discovery rate.

As concerns this clone: What it recognizes is unknown.

The genes are TRBV11-3 and TRBJ2-5, with 7 bases lining up with TRBD2. The TCR comes from an older woman in good health and CMV-seropositive. Sequencing input: PBMCs. The CDR3 coding sequence is TGTGCCAGCAGCTTACCGGGAGGAGAGACCCAGTACTTC. Its protein product is CASSLPGGETQYF.